This T cell receptor (beta chain) came from a study of shared clonotypes between healthy human individuals. Study details: Per-donor plates numbered three CD4 naive, three CD4 memory, two CD8 naive and one CD8 memory.

Genomic DNA of every subset was divided equally among multiple immunoSEQ plates. Assay: immunoSEQ multiplex PCR; the TCRdb copy retains only in-frame clones and omits some. The sample records approximately 1,000,000 clones, around 77% being singletons. Study conclusions and caveats: Represented genetic and exposure-history diversity was restricted by having few donors.

V trimming: 5 bases; J trimming: 7 bases; junction bases outside the gene matches: 8. The V gene's germline CDR1 is SNHLY and CDR2 FYNNEI. This CDR3 contains 14 residues. In regard to this clone: The antigen remains unidentified.

CD45RA-negative memory and CD45RA+ naive subsets were split from the CD4+ cells. Sequencing used memory CD4+ T cells from PBMCs. Specified subset: CD45RA-negative fraction. The chain carries TRBV2 and TRBJ2-7; TRBD1 matches 10 bases. The sequence came from a man between 18 and 35 years old in good health. Some clones in this sample may be carry-over from other donors' samples. The CDR3 sequence: CASSPGTGAREQYF. For the CDR3, the DNA is TGTGCCAGCAGTCCCGGGACAGGGGCCCGGGAGCAGTACTTC.